Listed below are T cell receptor beta chains from one sample, sequenced in a study of T cell responses to AZD1222 COVID-19 vaccine. TCRdb's copy holds only in-frame clones and misses some; the assay was immunoSEQ multiplex PCR. This sample yields approximately 140,000 clones, of which under 95% are seen a single time; 5.1% belongs to the top ten. Source: peripheral blood, taken on day 0 of AZD1222 vaccination. These receptor sequences come from an adult in good health. The CDR3 runs from the conserved cysteine through the conserved F or W. A D gene is named only where the DNA matches it firmly. Not every row has a clone size; where given, it reads once, few, many or a size class.

v_call	clone_size	d_call	j_call	cdr3_aa	cdr3_nt
TRBV2	many	.	TRBJ1-1	CASNLKMNTEAFF	TGTGCCAGCAACTTAAAAATGAACACTGAAGCTTTCTTT
TRBV5-4	.	TRBD1	TRBJ1-2	CASTSGGSYGYTF	TGTGCCAGCACCTCAGGGGGAAGCTATGGCTACACCTTC
TRBV5-1	.	TRBD1	TRBJ1-2	CASSLFGQGAGGYTF	TGCGCCAGCAGCTTGTTCGGACAGGGGGCCGGTGGCTACACCTTC
TRBV7-9	.	TRBD1	TRBJ1-6	CASSPRTGPNSPLHF	TGTGCCAGCAGCCCGCGGACAGGGCCAAATTCACCCCTCCACTTT
TRBV29-1	.	.	TRBJ2-3	CSVGADPTDTQYF	TGCAGCGTTGGAGCGGATCCCACAGATACGCAGTATTTT
TRBV10-1	.	.	TRBJ2-1	CASSGSEQRPDNEQFF	TGCGCCAGCAGTGGGAGCGAGCAAAGACCTGACAATGAGCAGTTCTTC
TRBV30	.	.	TRBJ2-2	CAWSGPGVSTGELFF	TGTGCCTGGAGCGGCCCAGGGGTGAGCACCGGGGAGCTGTTTTTT
TRBV6-5	.	TRBD1	TRBJ1-3	CASSQGQGGGNTIYF	TGTGCCAGCAGCCAGGGACAGGGTGGCGGAAACACCATATATTTT
TRBV6-5	.	.	TRBJ1-2	CASRAGTTDYYGYTF	TGTGCCAGCAGGGCTGGGACAACTGATTACTATGGCTACACCTTC
TRBV27	.	.	TRBJ2-3	CASSRASVSTDTQYF	TGTGCCAGCAGCCGGGCTAGCGTAAGCACAGATACGCAGTATTTT
TRBV6-4	.	TRBD2	TRBJ2-1	CASSMAGGGNEQFF	TGTGCCAGCAGTATGGCGGGGGGAGGAAATGAGCAGTTCTTC
TRBV6-6	.	.	TRBJ1-4	CASSFSGRSNEKLFF	TGTGCCAGCAGTTTCTCCGGAAGGTCAAATGAAAAACTGTTTTTT
TRBV5-4	few	TRBD1	TRBJ2-5	CASSFPGQGETQYF	TGTGCCAGCAGCTTCCCGGGACAGGGAGAGACCCAGTACTTC
TRBV4-1	.	.	TRBJ2-1	CASSQVLTDKYNEQFF	TGCGCCAGCAGCCAAGTCTTGACTGACAAATACAATGAGCAGTTCTTC
TRBV29-1	.	TRBD2	TRBJ2-3	CSVERLAGGTDTQYF	TGCAGCGTTGAGAGACTAGCGGGGGGCACAGATACGCAGTATTTT
TRBV6-5	.	TRBD1	TRBJ1-1	CASRGPTGVTEAFF	TGTGCCAGCAGGGGCCCTACAGGGGTCACTGAAGCTTTCTTT
TRBV19	.	TRBD1	TRBJ1-1	CASSIGDRVTEAFF	TGTGCCAGTAGTATCGGGGACAGGGTTACTGAAGCTTTCTTT
TRBV24-1	.	.	TRBJ2-3	CATSDPRGGLDTQYF	TGTGCCACCAGTGATCCCCGCGGGGGCCTGGATACGCAGTATTTT
TRBV19	.	TRBD1	TRBJ2-7	CASSMGTGPYEQYF	TGTGCCAGTAGTATGGGGACAGGGCCCTACGAGCAGTACTTC
TRBV5-1	.	TRBD1	TRBJ2-5	CASSFDRGREETQYF	TGCGCCAGCAGCTTTGACAGGGGGCGAGAGGAGACCCAGTACTTC
TRBV7-2	.	.	TRBJ1-5	CASSFSSYQPQHF	TGTGCCAGCAGCTTTTCTTCCTATCAGCCCCAGCATTTT
TRBV29-1	.	.	TRBJ1-2	CSVEGNYGYTF	TGCAGTGTCGAGGGGAACTATGGCTACACCTTC
TRBV18	.	TRBD1	TRBJ1-2	CASSSDRGTTYGYTF	TGTGCCAGCTCATCGGACAGGGGGACGACCTATGGCTACACCTTC
TRBV20-1	.	.	TRBJ1-2	CSASSQVFGYGYTF	TGCAGTGCTAGTTCCCAGGTGTTTGGCTATGGCTACACCTTC
TRBV21-1	.	.	TRBJ2-7	CASSKADSYEQYF	TGTGCCAGCAGCAAAGCGGACAGCTACGAGCAGTACTTC
TRBV19	.	TRBD2	TRBJ2-3	CASSPRTRGMGDTQYF	TGTGCCAGTAGTCCAAGGACTAGGGGAATGGGAGATACGCAGTATTTT
TRBV7-6	.	TRBD2	TRBJ2-3	CASSLVAGGRTDTQYF	TGTGCCAGCAGCTTAGTAGCGGGGGGACGCACAGATACGCAGTATTTT
TRBV7-2	.	.	TRBJ1-2	CASSAGTRGYTF	TGTGCCAGCAGCGCGGGAACGAGGGGCTACACCTTC
TRBV25-1	.	.	TRBJ2-1	CASSERKYNEQFF	TGTGCCAGCAGTGAACGGAAATACAATGAGCAGTTCTTC
TRBV5-4	.	.	TRBJ1-3	CASSLLEGYSGNTIYF	TGTGCCAGCAGCTTGTTGGAAGGCTACTCTGGAAACACCATATATTTT
TRBV2	.	TRBD2	TRBJ2-1	CASAYGAGGPSSYNEQFF	TGTGCCAGCGCGTACGGGGCGGGGGGACCGAGCTCCTACAATGAGCAGTTCTTC
TRBV9	.	.	TRBJ1-2	CASSVEGRGRNGYTF	TGTGCCAGCAGCGTAGAAGGCAGGGGAAGGAATGGCTACACCTTC
TRBV7-2	once	TRBD2	TRBJ2-3	CASSLAMSRGGVTDTQYF	TGTGCCAGCAGCTTAGCGATGTCTCGGGGGGGCGTCACAGATACGCAGTATTTT
TRBV7-2	.	.	TRBJ2-1	CASSLARDLNEQFF	TGTGCCAGCAGCTTAGCCCGGGACTTAAATGAGCAGTTCTTC
TRBV5-6	.	TRBD1	TRBJ2-7	CASSLVPRTGYYEQYF	TGTGCCAGCAGCTTGGTTCCGAGGACAGGGTACTACGAGCAGTACTTC
TRBV30	.	.	TRBJ2-4	CAWSGSGVLAKNIQYF	TGTGCCTGGAGTGGCAGTGGGGTTCTAGCCAAAAACATTCAGTACTTC
TRBV2	.	.	TRBJ1-2	CASSVEGRIGYTF	TGTGCCAGCAGTGTGGAGGGTCGAATTGGCTACACCTTC
TRBV6-6	.	.	TRBJ1-4	CASSYVAGTNEKLFF	TGTGCCAGCAGCTACGTTGCGGGGACTAATGAAAAACTGTTTTTT
TRBV14	.	.	TRBJ1-2	CASSQGLVGAGYTF	TGTGCCAGCAGCCAAGGCCTAGTGGGTGCGGGCTACACCTTC
TRBV21-1	.	.	TRBJ2-3	CASTVTSGSPTDTQYF	TGTGCCAGCACCGTGACTAGCGGGAGCCCCACAGATACGCAGTATTTT
TRBV3-1/TRBV3-2	.	TRBD2	TRBJ2-1	CASSSPGLAGGNEQFF	TGTGCCAGCAGCTCACCGGGACTAGCGGGAGGCAATGAGCAGTTCTTC
TRBV21-1	.	.	TRBJ2-7	CASSKGQGQIPWEQYF	TGTGCCAGCAGCAAAGGCCAGGGTCAGATACCCTGGGAGCAGTACTTC
TRBV4-1	.	.	TRBJ2-2	CASSQGGSTGELFF	TGCGCCAGCAGCCAAGGGGGATCCACCGGGGAGCTGTTTTTT
TRBV5-1	.	.	TRBJ1-2	CASSEYGTNYGYTF	TGCGCCAGCAGCGAGTATGGGACGAACTATGGCTACACCTTC
TRBV19	once	TRBD2	TRBJ2-1	CASSGARAGVYNEQFF	TGTGCCAGTAGTGGGGCGAGGGCGGGAGTCTACAATGAGCAGTTCTTC
TRBV7-9	once	.	TRBJ2-1	CASSSSGEVVSNEQFF	TGTGCCAGCAGCTCAAGCGGAGAGGTAGTAAGTAATGAGCAGTTCTTC